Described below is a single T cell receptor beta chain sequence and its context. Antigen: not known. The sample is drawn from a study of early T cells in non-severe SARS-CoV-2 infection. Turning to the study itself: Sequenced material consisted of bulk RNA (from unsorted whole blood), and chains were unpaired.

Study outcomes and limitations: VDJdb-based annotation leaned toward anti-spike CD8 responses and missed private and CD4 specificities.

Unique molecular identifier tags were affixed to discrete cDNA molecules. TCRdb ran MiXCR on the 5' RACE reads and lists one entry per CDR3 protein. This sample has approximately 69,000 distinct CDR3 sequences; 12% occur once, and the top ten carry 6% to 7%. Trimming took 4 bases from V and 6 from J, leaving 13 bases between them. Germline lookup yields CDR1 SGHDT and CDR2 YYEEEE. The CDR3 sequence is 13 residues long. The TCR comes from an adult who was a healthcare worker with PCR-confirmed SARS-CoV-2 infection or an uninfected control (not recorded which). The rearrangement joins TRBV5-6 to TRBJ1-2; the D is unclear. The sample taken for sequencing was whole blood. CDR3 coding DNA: TGTGCCAGCAGCCCACTGGACGGACATGGCTACACCTTC. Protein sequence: CASSPLDGHGYTF.